The clone carrying this T cell receptor (beta chain) was counted at least ten times. No antigen is known for it. A library of TCRbeta sequences, prepared with unique molecular identifiers, was generated. TCRdb re-derived calls from the PCR reads in MiXCR, one entry per CDR3 protein. The sample consists of hundreds of thousands of distinct CDR3 sequences, 10% to 15% of them appearing once. This record belongs to a study of T-cell reconstitution after alpha-beta-depleted transplantation in children. Study-wide points: In some patients, recipient T cells and intrathymic progenitors surviving conditioning explained high day-60 diversity. Fresh T-cell production supplied most of the T-cell counts and diversity seen one year after transplant. Reportedly, alpha-beta T cells present about two months post-transplant originated from several hundred expanded clones of graft origin.

The V gene lost 3 bases and the J gene lost 2 bases, with 13 bases spanning the gap. The CDR3 runs to 14 residues. CDR1 is SQVTM and CDR2 is ANQGSEA in the germline V gene. The sample in question was PBMCs, mostly from graft donor cells, obtained 360 days after TCRalphabeta/CD19-depleted stem cell transplant. The V and J genes are TRBV29-1 and TRBJ1-1; a possible D gene is TRBD1 (5 bases). This TCR derives from a male patient younger than 18 who had a stem cell transplant for acute myeloid leukemia, so the T cells may come from the graft donor. The CDR3 loop reads CSVDLRGQNTEAFF. The CDR3 DNA is TGCAGCGTTGACTTGCGGGGCCAAAACACTGAAGCTTTCTTT.